This TCR beta chain was observed in a study of neurological immune-mediated disorders. Study outcomes and limitations: Across subjects, expanded clones had no CDR3 amino acid sequences in common, pointing to private repertoires in all groups. The highest TCR clonal expansion occurred in HTLV-1-associated myelopathy; multiple sclerosis fell below healthy controls.

CDR1 is SGHNT and CDR2 is YYREEE in the germline V gene (reference sequence). CDR3 size: 15 residues. The V segment lost 0 bases and the J segment 3 bases; nucleotides outside the gene matches: 2. With respect to this clonotype: The antigen remains unidentified.

The study built unsorted libraries from 2 million PBMCs kept at -80 C. The yield of each sequencing run was over 170 million TCR-beta sequences from 15-18 subjects. TCRdb itself ran the 5' RACE reads through MiXCR, one entry per CDR3 protein. The sample shows tens of thousands of distinct CDR3 sequences, 10% to 13% of them seen only once. This chain joins TRBV5-4 and TRBJ2-3; TRBD2 matches at 9 bases. The sample comprised PBMCs. The receptor was isolated from a man aged 40-55 years in good health. The CDR3 DNA follows: TGTGCCAGCAGCTTGGATAGCGGGAGTACAGATACGCAGTATTTT. Protein sequence: CASSLDSGSTDTQYF. Full variable domain (remainder filled in from reference TRBV5-4 and TRBJ2-3): ETGVTQSPTHLIKTRGQQVTLRCSSQSGHNTVSWYQQALGQGPQFIFQYYREEENGRGNFPPRFSGLQFPNYSSELNVNALELDDSALYLCASSLDSGSTDTQYFGPGTRLTVL.